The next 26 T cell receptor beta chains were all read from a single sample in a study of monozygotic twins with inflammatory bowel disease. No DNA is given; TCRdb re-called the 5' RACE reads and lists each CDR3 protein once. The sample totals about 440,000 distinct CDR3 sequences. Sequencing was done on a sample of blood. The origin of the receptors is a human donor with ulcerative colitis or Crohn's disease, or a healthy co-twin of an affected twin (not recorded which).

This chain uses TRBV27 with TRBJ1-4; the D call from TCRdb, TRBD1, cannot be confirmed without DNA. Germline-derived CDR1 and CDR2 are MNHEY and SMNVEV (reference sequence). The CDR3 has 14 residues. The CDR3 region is CASGGGAANEKLFF.

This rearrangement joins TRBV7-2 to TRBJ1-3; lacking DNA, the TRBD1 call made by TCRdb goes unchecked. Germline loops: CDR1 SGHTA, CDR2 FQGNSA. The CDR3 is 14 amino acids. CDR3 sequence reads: CASSGPPLGNTIYF.

The CDR3 loop reads CASSLMAVSSYNEQFF. The rearrangement links TRBV7-2 to TRBJ2-1. Germline loops: CDR1 SGHTA, CDR2 FQGNSA. CDR3 length: 16 residues.

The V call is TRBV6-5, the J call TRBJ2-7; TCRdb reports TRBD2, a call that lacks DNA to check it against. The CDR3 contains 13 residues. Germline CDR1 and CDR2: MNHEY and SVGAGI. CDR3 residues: CASSLLAEYEQYF.

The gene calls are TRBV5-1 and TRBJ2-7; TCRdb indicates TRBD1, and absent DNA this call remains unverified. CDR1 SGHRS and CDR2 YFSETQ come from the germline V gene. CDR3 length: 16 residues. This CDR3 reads CASSLDPGVSSYEQYF.

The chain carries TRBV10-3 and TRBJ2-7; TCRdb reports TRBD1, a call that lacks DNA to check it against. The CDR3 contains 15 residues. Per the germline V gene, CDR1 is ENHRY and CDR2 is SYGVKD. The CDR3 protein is CAISLGGERSYEQYF.

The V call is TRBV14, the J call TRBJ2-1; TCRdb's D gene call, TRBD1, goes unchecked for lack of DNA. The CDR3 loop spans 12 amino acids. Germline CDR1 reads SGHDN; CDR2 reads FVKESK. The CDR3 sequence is CASSLRGFEQFF.

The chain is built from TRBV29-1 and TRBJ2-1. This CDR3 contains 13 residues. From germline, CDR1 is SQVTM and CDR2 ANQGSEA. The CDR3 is CSVSTAGDNEQFF.

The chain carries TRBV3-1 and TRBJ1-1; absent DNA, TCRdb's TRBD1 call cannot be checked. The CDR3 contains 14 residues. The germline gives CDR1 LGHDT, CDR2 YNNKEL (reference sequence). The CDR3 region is CASSQVRGNTEAFF.

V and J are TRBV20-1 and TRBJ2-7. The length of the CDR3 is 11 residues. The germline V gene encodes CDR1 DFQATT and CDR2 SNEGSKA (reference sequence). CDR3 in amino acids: CSARLSYEQYF.

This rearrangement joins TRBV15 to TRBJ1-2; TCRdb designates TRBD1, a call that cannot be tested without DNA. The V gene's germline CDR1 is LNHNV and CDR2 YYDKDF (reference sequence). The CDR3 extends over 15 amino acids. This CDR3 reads CATSRDHAGGGGYTF.

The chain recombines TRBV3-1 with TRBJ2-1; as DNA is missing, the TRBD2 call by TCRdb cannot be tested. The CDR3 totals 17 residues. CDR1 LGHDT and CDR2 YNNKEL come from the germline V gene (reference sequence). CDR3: CASSQDPWRDLYNEQFF.

The CDR3 loop reads CASSLAGGWGADTQYF. This chain links TRBV3-1 with TRBJ2-3; TCRdb outputs TRBD2, but without DNA this stays unchecked. The germline V gene encodes CDR1 LGHDT and CDR2 YNNKEL (reference sequence). This CDR3 comprises 16 residues.

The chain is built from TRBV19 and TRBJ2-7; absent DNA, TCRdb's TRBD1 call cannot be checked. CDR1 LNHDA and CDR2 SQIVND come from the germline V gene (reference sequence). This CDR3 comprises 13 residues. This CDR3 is CASSDRGSGEQYF.

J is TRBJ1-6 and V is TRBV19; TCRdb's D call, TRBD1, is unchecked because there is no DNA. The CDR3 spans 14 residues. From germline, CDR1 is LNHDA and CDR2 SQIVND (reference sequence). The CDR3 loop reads CASSRTQGESPLHF.

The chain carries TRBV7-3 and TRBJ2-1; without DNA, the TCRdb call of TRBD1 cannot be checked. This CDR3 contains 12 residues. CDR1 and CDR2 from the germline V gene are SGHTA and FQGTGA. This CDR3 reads CASSSTGGNQFF.

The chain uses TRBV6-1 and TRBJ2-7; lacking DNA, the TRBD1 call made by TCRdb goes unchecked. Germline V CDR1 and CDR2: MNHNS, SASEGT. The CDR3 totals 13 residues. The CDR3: CASRQTVKTEQYF.

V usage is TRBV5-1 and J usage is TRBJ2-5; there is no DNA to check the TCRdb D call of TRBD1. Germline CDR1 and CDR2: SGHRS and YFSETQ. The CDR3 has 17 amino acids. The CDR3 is CASSLDRDRGDKETQYF.

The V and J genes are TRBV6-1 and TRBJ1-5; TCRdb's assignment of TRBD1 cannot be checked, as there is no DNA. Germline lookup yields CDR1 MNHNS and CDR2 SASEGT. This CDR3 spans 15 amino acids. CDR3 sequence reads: CASRRQGDSNQPQHF.

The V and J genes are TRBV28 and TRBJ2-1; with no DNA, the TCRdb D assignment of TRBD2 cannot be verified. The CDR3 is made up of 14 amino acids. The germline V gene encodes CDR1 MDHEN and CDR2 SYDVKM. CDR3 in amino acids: CASRNGPRSNEQFF.

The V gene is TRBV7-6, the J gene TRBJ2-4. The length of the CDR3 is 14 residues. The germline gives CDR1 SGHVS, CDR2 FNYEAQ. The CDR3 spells CASSLEQSGNIQYF.

CDR3 region: CASSPAGLEMNTEAFF. The J gene is TRBJ1-1, the V gene TRBV7-3. Germline V CDR1 and CDR2: SGHTA, FQGTGA. This CDR3 spans 16 amino acids.

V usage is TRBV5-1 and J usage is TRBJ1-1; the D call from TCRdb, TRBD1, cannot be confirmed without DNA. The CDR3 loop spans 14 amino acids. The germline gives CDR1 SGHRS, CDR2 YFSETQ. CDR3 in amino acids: CASSAGPGNTEAFF.

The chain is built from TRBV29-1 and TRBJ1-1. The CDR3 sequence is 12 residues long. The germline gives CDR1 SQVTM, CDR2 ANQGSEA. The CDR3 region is CSVEDRNGEAFF.

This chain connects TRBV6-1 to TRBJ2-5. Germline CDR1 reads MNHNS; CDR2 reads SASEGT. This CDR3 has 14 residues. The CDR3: CASNPSGYQETQYF.

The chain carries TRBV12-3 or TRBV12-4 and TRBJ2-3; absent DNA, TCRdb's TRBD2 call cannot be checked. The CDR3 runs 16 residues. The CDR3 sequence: CASSSGLAGGLDTQYF.